The entry that follows covers one TCR beta chain sequence. The data were obtained in a study of sequential checkpoint blockade in melanoma. The germline CDR1 and CDR2 sequences are LGHNT and FRNRAP. Trimming pared 5 bases from V and 2 bases from J, leaving 7 bases between. The CDR3 has 13 residues. Method: immunoSEQ multiplex PCR; TCRdb's copy keeps in-frame clones and lacks some. The sample includes 40,000 or so clones, 84% of them seen just once. Treatment noted: randomized to nivolumab then ipilimumab (arm A) or the reverse (arm B). None of the patients previously received DNA-damaging chemotherapy.

The clonotype comes from a human donor with melanoma. Sequenced material: CD8+ T cells sorted from blood (inferred from file names), taken from a patient given nivolumab and ipilimumab in sequence. The genes are TRBV12-5 and TRBJ1-5; possibly TRBD1 for D (5 bases). The CDR3 loop reads CASGQGGNQPQHF. In DNA form, the CDR3 reads TGTGCTAGTGGTCAAGGGGGCAATCAGCCCCAGCATTTT.